By share, the clone carrying this TCR beta chain ranks as medium-sized. No antigen is known for it. Time point meaning: sample taken at primary tumor resection. Donors were about 70 untreated early-stage non-small cell lung cancer patients. Whole RNA came from tumor, nontumor lung or frozen PBMC and was sequenced without being sorted. The data are from a study of spatial heterogeneity in lung cancer. The CDR3 runs 10 residues. Trimming left V 5 bases short and J 12 bases short, with 9 bases between. The germline gives CDR1 LNHDA, CDR2 SQIVND (reference sequence). TCRdb reprocessed the 5' RACE reads with MiXCR, giving one entry per CDR3 protein. This table holds 3,000 to 4,500 distinct CDR3 sequences, about 8.7% found once. Notes on the study in general: Intratumoral expanded alpha and beta TCR counts were found to track tumor mutation counts.

The receptor was derived from a male donor with early-stage non-small cell lung cancer. Source: lung tumor tissue, taken at surgery. The chain couples TRBV19 to TRBJ2-3; D is possibly TRBD2 (6 bases). CDR3 bases: TGTGCCAGTAGTCGCGGGGTCCAGTATTTT. Translated, it gives CASSRGVQYF.